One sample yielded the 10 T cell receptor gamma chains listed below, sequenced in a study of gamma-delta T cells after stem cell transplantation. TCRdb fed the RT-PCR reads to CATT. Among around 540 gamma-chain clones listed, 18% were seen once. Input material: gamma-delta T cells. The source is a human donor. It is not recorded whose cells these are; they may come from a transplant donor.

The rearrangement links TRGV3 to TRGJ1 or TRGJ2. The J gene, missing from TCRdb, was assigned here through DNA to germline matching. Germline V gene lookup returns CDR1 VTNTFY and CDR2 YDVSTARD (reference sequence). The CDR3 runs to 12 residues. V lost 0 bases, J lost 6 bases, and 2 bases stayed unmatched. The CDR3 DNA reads TGTGCCACCTGGGACAGGCCTTATAAGAAACTCTTT. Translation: CATWDRPYKKLF.

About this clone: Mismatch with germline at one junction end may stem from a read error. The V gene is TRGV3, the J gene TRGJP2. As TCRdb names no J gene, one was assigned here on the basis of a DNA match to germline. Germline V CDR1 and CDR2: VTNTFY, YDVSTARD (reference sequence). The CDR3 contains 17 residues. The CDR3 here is CAAWDRLGLSSDWIKTF. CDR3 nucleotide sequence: TGTGCCGCCTGGGACAGGCTCGGGCTTAGTAGTGATTGGATCAAGACGTTT.

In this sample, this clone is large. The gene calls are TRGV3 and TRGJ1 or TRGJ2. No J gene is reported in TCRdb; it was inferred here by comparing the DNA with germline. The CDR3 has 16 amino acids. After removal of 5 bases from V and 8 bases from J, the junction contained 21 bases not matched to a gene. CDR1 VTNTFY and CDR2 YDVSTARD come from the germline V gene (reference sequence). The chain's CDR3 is CATWVFFPTGPHKKLF. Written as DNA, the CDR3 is TGTGCCACCTGGGTATTCTTCCCCACAGGCCCTCATAAGAAACTCTTT.

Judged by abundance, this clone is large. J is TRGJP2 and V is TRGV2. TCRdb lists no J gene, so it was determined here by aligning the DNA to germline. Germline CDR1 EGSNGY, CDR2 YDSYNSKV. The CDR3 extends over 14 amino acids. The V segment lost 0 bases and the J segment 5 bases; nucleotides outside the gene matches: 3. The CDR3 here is CATWDGRSDWIKTF. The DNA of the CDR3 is TGTGCCACCTGGGACGGGCGGAGTGATTGGATCAAGACGTTT.

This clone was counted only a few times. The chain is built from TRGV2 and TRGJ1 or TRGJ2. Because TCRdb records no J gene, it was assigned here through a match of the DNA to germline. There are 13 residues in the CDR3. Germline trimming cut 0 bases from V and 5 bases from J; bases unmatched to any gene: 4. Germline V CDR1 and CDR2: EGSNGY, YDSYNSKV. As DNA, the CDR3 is TGTGCCACCTGGGACGGGCCAAATTATAAGAAACTCTTT. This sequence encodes CATWDGPNYKKLF.

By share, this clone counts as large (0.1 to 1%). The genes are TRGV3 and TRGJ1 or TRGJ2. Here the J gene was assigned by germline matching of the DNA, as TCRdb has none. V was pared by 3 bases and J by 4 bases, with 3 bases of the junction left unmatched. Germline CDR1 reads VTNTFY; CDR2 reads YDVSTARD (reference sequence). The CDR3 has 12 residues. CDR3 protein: CATWDQYYKKLF. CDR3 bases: TGTGCCACCTGGGACCAGTATTATAAGAAACTCTTT.

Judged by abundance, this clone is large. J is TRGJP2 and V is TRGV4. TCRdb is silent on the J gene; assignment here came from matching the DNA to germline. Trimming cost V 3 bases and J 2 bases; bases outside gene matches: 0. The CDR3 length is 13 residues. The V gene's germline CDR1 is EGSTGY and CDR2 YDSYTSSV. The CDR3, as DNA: TGTGCCACCTGGGATAGTAGTGATTGGATCAAGACGTTT. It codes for CATWDSSDWIKTF.

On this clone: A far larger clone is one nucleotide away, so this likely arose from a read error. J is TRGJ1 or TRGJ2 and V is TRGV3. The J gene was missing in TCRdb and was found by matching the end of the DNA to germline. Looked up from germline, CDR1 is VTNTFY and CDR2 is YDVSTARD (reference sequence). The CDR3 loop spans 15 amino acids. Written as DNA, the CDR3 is TGTGCCACCCGGGACAGGCAGAGGTTATATTATAAGAAACTCTTT. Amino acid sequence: CATRDRQRLYYKKLF.

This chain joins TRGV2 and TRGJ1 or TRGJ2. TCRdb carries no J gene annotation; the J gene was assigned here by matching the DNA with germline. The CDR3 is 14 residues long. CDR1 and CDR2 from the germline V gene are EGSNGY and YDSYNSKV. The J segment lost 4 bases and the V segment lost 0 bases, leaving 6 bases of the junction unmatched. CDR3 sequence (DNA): TGTGCCACCTGGGACGGGCTTCTATATTATAAGAAACTCTTT. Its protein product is CATWDGLLYYKKLF.

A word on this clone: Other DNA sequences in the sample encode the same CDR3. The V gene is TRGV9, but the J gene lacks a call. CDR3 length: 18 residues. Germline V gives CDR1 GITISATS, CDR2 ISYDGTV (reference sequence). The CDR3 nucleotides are TGTGCCTTGTGGGAGGTGCGGGCTCAAGAGTTGGGCAAAAAAATTAAGGTATTT. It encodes CALWEVRAQELGKKIKVF.